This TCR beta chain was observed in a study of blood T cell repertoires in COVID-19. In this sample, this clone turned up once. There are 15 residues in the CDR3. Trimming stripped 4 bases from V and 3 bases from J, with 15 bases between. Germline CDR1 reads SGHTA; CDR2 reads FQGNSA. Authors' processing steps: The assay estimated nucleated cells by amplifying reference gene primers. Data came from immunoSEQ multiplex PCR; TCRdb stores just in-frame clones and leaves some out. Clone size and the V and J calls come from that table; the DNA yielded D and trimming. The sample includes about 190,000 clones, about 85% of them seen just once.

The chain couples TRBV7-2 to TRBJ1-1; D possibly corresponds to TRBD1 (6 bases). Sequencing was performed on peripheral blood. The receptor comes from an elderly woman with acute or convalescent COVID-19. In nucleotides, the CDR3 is TGTGCCAGCAGCTCACAGCCGGGACACTACACTGAAGCTTTCTTT. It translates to CASSSQPGHYTEAFF.